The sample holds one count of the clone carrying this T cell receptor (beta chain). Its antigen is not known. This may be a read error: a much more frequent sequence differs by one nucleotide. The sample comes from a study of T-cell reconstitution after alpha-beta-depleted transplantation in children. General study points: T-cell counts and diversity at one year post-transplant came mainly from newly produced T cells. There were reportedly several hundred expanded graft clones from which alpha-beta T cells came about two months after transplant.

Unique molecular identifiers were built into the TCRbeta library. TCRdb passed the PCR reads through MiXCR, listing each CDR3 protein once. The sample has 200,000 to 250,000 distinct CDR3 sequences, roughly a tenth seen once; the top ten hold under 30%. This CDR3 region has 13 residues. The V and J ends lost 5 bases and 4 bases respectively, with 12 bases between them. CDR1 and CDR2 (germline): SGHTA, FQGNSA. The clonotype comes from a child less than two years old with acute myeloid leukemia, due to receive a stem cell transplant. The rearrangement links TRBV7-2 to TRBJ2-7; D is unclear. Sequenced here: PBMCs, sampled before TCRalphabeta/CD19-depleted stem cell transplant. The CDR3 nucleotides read TGTGCCAGCAGCCCGATGCCATTTTACGAGCAGTACTTC. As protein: CASSPMPFYEQYF.